The T cell receptor (beta chain) described here comes from a study of shared clonotypes between healthy human individuals (dated by TCRdb to 2018 to 2020). Concerning the study at large: A few men and a couple of women, aged 18 to 49 years, made up the cohort. For each donor, three plates each were used for CD4 naive and CD4 memory, two plates were used for CD8 naive, and one plate was used for CD8 memory. To estimate repertoire size and how much clonotype sharing occurs between individuals, the study deeply sequenced the blood TCR repertoires of several healthy adults. To increase sequencing depth and limit assay-specific biases, different laboratories used diverse techniques to prepare libraries and sequence TCR repertoires. Leukapheresis yielded between about 0.9 and 10 billion PBMCs per donor.

Healthy HIV-negative adults with no recently reported acute infections or vaccinations were included as donors. All donors were Caucasian adults living in Nashville, Tennessee, USA. CD4+ T cells were enriched by magnetic negative selection, after which naive cells were positively selected on CD45RA and the negative fraction was taken as the memory subset. After blood collection by leukapheresis, PBMCs were isolated using Ficoll-Histopaque density gradient centrifugation and then cryopreserved in the vapor phase of liquid nitrogen. Purity and quantity of every magnetically sorted T cell population were checked by analytical flow cytometry. Genomic DNA was isolated from each sorted fraction and quantified by UV absorbance on a Nanodrop 2000c. Using the deep immunoSEQ assay, TCR CDR3 regions were amplified from genomic DNA by multiplex PCR. Extracted genomic DNA from each cell subset was spread evenly across all wells of several immunoSEQ 96-well plates, with each plate serving as a replicate. For sorted subsets, approximately 0.2 ug of genomic DNA, equivalent to 30,000 or so T cell genomes, went into each replicate PCR. Purified libraries were measured with a Qubit 3.0 fluorometer, size-checked on a Bioanalyzer 2100, and measured again with the KAPA Library Quantification kit. Each immunoSEQ 96-well plate was sequenced on its own single-read 150-cycle Illumina NextSeq 550 flow cell. Processing in the source paper ran as follows. Because the immunoSEQ output included only junctional sequences and no quality scores, the filtering could not be the same as the filtering used for full-length reads. Sequences were annotated with PyIR, a Python wrapper for IgBLAST v1.9, using IMGT germline references to assign V/J genes and CDR3. Any read was removed if the V/J assignment was weak (E-value above 1e-6), the CDR3 was missing, or the read contained stop codons, out-of-frame junctions, or ambiguous translated residues. V3J clonotypes were defined as sequences sharing the same inferred V gene, J gene, and CDR3 amino acid sequence. Percentage overlap between repertoires was calculated by dividing the number of shared unique clonotypes by the size of the smaller repertoire. Richness of each repertoire was evaluated using RTK rarefaction, the Chao1 estimator, and Recon v2.1 estimates of unobserved clonotypes. For all TCRbeta clonotypes obtained by the gDNA method from several donors, generation probabilities were computed with OLGA. TCRdb obtained this table from immuneACCESS and retained in-frame rearrangements with V and J assigned. These tables miss some clones; where compared with another copy, unresolved V genes account for less than half of the shortfall, and the remainder is unexplained. D and trimming were read from the DNA, whereas the V and J calls and clone size are those reported in that table. A total of a few million clones appear in this sample, approximately 95% of them only once. The ten largest clones take up 0.39% of the sample.

Remarks on this clone: Its antigen specificity is not known. Per-base quality was not reported, and no clone a single base away is much larger than it.

What the research found in general, with its limitations: Because the study included a small number of donors, the genetic and exposure-history diversity represented was limited. Rarefaction of sorted-subset datasets indicated incomplete sequencing despite the large sequencing depth. Only blood was sampled, and tissue TCR repertoires likely differ from those in blood. Pairwise subsampling led to the expectation that sequencing depth would affect the degree of clonotype sharing among donors. Estimated clonotype richness was generally larger for naive than for memory subsets. Across a handful of donors, approximately 5% of naive CD4, 3% to 4% of naive CD8, roughly 2.2% of memory CD4, and under 0.45% of memory CD8 clonotypes were shared. Higher generation probabilities were observed for clonotypes shared by all four sorted-subset donors than for non-shared clonotypes.

Per the germline V gene (reference sequence), MNHEY is the CDR1 and SMNVEV is the CDR2. V and J are truncated by 3 bases and 3 bases respectively, leaving an intervening sequence of 15 bases. The CDR3, from cysteine to phenylalanine, totals 15 residues. Kept here is only the CDR3 DNA, which spans 45 bases and is read in frame from base 1. This clonotype originated in a man aged 18 to 29 in good health. Some clones in this sample may be carry-over from other donors' samples. Material: naive CD4+ T cells from PBMCs. Explained via the paper, the cell subset or site label denotes: CD45RA+ positively selected. The rearrangement joined TRBV27 to TRBJ2-7; possibly the D gene is TRBD1, per 6 matching bases. The CDR3 is CASSLEGGSHYEQYF. Here is the DNA: TGTGCCAGCAGTTTGGAAGGGGGTTCCCACTACGAGCAGTACTTC.